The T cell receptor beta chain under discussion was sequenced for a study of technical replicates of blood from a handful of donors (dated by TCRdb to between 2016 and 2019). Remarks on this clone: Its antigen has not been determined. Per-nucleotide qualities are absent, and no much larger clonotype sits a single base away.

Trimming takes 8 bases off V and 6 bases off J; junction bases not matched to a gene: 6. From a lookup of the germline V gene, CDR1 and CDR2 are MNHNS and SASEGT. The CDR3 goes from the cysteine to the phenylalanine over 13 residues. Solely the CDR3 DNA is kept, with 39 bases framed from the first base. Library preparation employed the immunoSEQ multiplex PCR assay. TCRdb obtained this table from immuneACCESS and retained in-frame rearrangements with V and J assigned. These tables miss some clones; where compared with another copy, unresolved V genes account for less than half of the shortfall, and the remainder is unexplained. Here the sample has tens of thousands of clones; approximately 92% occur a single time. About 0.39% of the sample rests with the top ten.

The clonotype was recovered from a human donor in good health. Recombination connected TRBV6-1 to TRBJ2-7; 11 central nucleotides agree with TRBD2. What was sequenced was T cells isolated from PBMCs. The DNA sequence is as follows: TGTGCCAGCTCTAGCGGGAGGTACGCCGAGCAGTACTTC. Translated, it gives CASSSGRYAEQYF.